A single sample is the source of the 10 T cell receptor beta chains below, sequenced in a study of Ad26.COV2.S vaccination and SARS-CoV-2 variants. TCRdb's table, derived via immunoSEQ multiplex PCR, lists solely in-frame clones and lacks some. This sample has roughly 350,000 clones, with 75% to 90% found just once. Treatment of the sample: around 19 received Ad26.COV2.S at low or high dose, single or two shots; roughly five received placebo; per-sample allocation not given. Sampling was performed 63 days after the first vaccine or placebo injection. The sample in question was peripheral blood, obtained in a trial of Ad26.COV2.S vaccine versus placebo. These receptors were taken from a person aged 18-60 years who received the Ad26.COV2.S COVID-19 vaccine or a placebo.

This chain uses TRBV18 with TRBJ2-7; 9 bases agree with TRBD1. The trim removed 3 bases at V and 1 base at J, leaving 4 bases unmatched. Per germline, CDR1 KGHSH and CDR2 LQKENI. The CDR3 has 15 residues. The CDR3 DNA reads TGTGCCAGCTCACCCGGGACAGGGCTATCCTACGAGCAGTACTTC. Translation gives CASSPGTGLSYEQYF.

V gene TRBV7-2 combines with J gene TRBJ2-3; tentatively, D is TRBD2 (5 bases). Trimming left V 4 bases short and J 2 bases short, with 13 bases between. In germline, CDR1 is SGHTA, CDR2 FQGNSA. This CDR3 is 15 amino acids long. CDR3 region: CASSSLLDYTDTQYF. The CDR3 DNA follows: TGTGCCAGCAGCTCTTTACTAGATTACACAGATACGCAGTATTTT. The variable domain in full, with the rest retrieved from reference TRBV7-2 and TRBJ2-3, is GAGVSQSPSNKVTEKGKDVELRCDPISGHTALYWYRQSLGQGLEFLIYFQGNSAPDKSGLPSDRFSAERTGGSVSTLTIQRTQQEDSAVYLCASSSLLDYTDTQYFGPGTRLTVL.

V and J are TRBV7-8 and TRBJ2-1, with D perhaps matching TRBD1 or TRBD2 (5 bases each). Germline CDR1 reads SGHVS; CDR2 reads FQNEAQ. This CDR3 spans 17 amino acids. The V end lost 3 bases, the J end lost 0 bases, and 15 bases lay between the germline ends. CDR3 in amino acids: CASSLGTGLGSYNEQFF. For the CDR3, the DNA is TGTGCCAGCAGCTTGGGGACGGGTTTGGGCTCCTACAATGAGCAGTTCTTC.

The chain has TRBV30 and TRBJ1-1, with 7 bases lining up with TRBD1. V was pared by 5 bases and J by 10 bases, with 7 bases of the junction left unmatched. Germline loops: CDR1 GTSNPN, CDR2 SVGIG (reference sequence). The CDR3 runs 11 residues. The CDR3 DNA reads as TGTGCCTGGGCGGAGGGGGCTGGAGCTTTCTTT. Its protein product is CAWAEGAGAFF.

This clone came up once. This chain joins TRBV6-2 or TRBV6-3 and TRBJ2-1, with 14 bases that match TRBD2. Germline V gene lookup returns CDR1 MNHEY and CDR2 SVGEGT. After removal of 5 bases from V and 0 bases from J, the junction contained 9 bases not matched to a gene. The length of the CDR3 is 19 residues. In nucleotides, the CDR3 is TGTGCCAGCAGTCCGGGACTAGCGGGAGCCCGGAGCTCCTACAATGAGCAGTTCTTC. This sequence encodes CASSPGLAGARSSYNEQFF.

The chain couples TRBV7-9 to TRBJ2-3, with D perhaps TRBD2 (5 bases). There are 12 residues in the CDR3. Germline V lookup: CDR1 SEHNR, CDR2 FQNEAQ (reference sequence). V was cut by 4 bases and J by 4 bases, with 6 bases left in between. The CDR3 loop is CASSSDSDTQYF. CDR3 in DNA: TGTGCCAGCAGCTCGGACTCAGATACGCAGTATTTT.

This chain links TRBV11-2 with TRBJ2-1; D is perhaps TRBD1 (6 bases). Trimming took off 3 bases at V and 3 bases at J, with 18 bases between the two ends. The length of the CDR3 is 17 residues. Germline CDR1 is SGHAT and CDR2 is FQNNGV. As DNA, the CDR3 is TGTGCCAGCAGCTTGGGGCCAGCGTGGGGGCTCTACAATGAGCAGTTCTTC. Translating gives CASSLGPAWGLYNEQFF.

CDR3 nucleotides: TGTGCCAGCAGCCCGTTTAATAGCGGGCTCGCGGAGTACTTC. Its protein product is CASSPFNSGLAEYF. The chain couples TRBV7-2 to TRBJ2-7; TRBD2 matches 7 bases. V shed 5 bases and J 11 bases; nucleotides not matched to a gene: 15. The CDR3 length is 14 residues. Germline-derived CDR1 and CDR2 are SGHTA and FQGNSA.

The V gene is TRBV29-1, the J gene TRBJ2-7, with D unclear. V lost 4 bases and J lost 2, with 12 bases in between. Germline V gene sequence: CDR1 SQVTM, CDR2 ANQGSEA. This CDR3 contains 13 residues. DNA for the CDR3: TGCAGCGTTGGGGCAGAGCTAACCTACGAGCAGTACTTC. This translates into CSVGAELTYEQYF.

V usage is TRBV6-6 and J usage is TRBJ1-5; the D gene is possibly TRBD1 (6 bases). This CDR3 comprises 16 residues. Trimming stripped 5 bases from V and 0 bases from J, with 14 bases between. Germline-derived CDR1 and CDR2 are MNHNY and SVGAGI (reference sequence). The CDR3 loop reads CASSRGGLRSNQPQHF. The CDR3 DNA is TGTGCCAGCAGTCGAGGGGGACTTCGTAGCAATCAGCCCCAGCATTTT.